This record looks at one T cell receptor beta chain sequence and its context. The sample originates from a study of blood T cell repertoires in COVID-19. Methods used by the authors: Scientists estimated how many nucleated cells there were by amplifying reference gene primers. Sequencing was performed with immunoSEQ multiplex PCR; in TCRdb, only in-frame clones are kept and a portion is missing. V and J calls and clone size come straight from that table; D and trimming were deduced from the DNA. This sample has about half a million clones; roughly 87% occur once, and the top ten carry approximately 0.9%. The CDR3 covers 16 residues. Germline-derived CDR1 and CDR2 are MNHNY and SVGAGI (reference sequence). Unmatched junction bases numbered 8, after V lost 0 bases and J lost 6 bases.

The TCR was taken from a man aged 18 to 30 with COVID-19, enrolled during active disease. This sequence joins TRBV6-6 and TRBJ1-2; 9 bases fit TRBD1. The material sequenced was peripheral blood. The CDR3 DNA reads TGTGCCAGCAGTTACTCCTCGACAGGGGGATCGAATGGCTACACCTTC. Protein: CASSYSSTGGSNGYTF.